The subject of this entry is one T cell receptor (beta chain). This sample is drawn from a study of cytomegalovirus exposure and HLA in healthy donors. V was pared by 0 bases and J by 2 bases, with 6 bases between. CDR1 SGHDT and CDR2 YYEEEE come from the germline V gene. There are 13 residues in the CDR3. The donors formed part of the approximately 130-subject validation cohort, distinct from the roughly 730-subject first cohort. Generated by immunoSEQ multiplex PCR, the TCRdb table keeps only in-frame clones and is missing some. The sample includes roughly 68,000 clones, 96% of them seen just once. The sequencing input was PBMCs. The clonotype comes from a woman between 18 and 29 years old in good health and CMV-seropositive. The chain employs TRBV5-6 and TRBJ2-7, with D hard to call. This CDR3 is CASSLEAAYEQYF. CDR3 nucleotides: TGTGCCAGCAGCTTGGAGGCGGCCTACGAGCAGTACTTC.